Listed here is a single T cell receptor beta chain. The antigen is not known. The data belong to a study of OX40 agonist ivuxolimab in advanced cancers. Findings and caveats of the study: There was clonal expansion of CD4+ and CD8+ blood T cells by week 6 at 0.1 to 3.0 mg/kg.

Sequencing used immunoSEQ multiplex PCR; TCRdb keeps in-frame clones, though not all of them. Of around 7,800 clones in the sample, approximately 90% were seen once. Germline V gives CDR1 SGHVS, CDR2 FQNEAQ. The CDR3 has 16 residues. Trimming removed 3 bases at V and 0 bases at J, with 14 bases between. This clonotype was obtained from an adult with an advanced solid tumor such as melanoma, head and neck, liver or kidney cancer. The chain links TRBV7-8 to TRBJ1-1; D call uncertain. This specimen was CD4+ or CD8+ T cells sorted from blood, taken in a trial of the OX40 agonist ivuxolimab. The CDR3 is CASSLGFSGLNTEAFF. CDR3 DNA: TGTGCCAGCAGCTTGGGATTTTCCGGGTTGAACACTGAAGCTTTCTTT.